This section outlines one TCR beta chain sequence together with its context. This sample is drawn from a study of cytomegalovirus exposure and HLA in healthy donors. It was with 60 Vbeta and 13 Jbeta primers that the PCR ran. Sequenced by immunoSEQ multiplex PCR; TCRdb stores in-frame clones only, minus some. The sample holds 150,000 to 180,000 clones, roughly 79% seen once. V lost 5 bases and J 0 bases, leaving 14 bases between the germline ends. Germline V gene sequence: CDR1 SGHTA, CDR2 FQGNSA. The CDR3 length is 16 residues. The chain links TRBV7-2 to TRBJ1-3; D gene unclear. Sequencing used PBMCs. The receptor's source is a man between 18 and 35 years old in good health and CMV-seronegative. In DNA, the CDR3 is TGTGCCAGCAGCGGAAAGGAACAGTCCTCTGGAAACACCATATATTTT. It encodes CASSGKEQSSGNTIYF.